This T cell receptor (beta chain) was sequenced for a study of a mutant IDH1 vaccine in newly diagnosed glioma (dated by TCRdb to the early 2020s). Broadly, across the study: Eight vaccinations were administered to patients in weeks 1, 3, 5, 7, 11, 15, 19 and 23, corresponding to visits V03 through V10. Vaccination began 4-6 weeks after radiotherapy alone, or alongside temozolomide cycles in the chemotherapy-containing groups. Of the roughly 32 patients who were treated, about 62% were male and roughly 40% were female, and the mean age was around 41 years. Prior to enrollment, patients had been given standard therapy consisting of radiotherapy alone, temozolomide alone, or radiochemotherapy with temozolomide, with the combination given to most patients. Peripheral blood was collected at six visits: V03 (baseline), V05, V07, V10, V12 and V13. For exploratory analyses, longitudinal TCRB deep sequencing was carried out in about two dozen treated patients wherever samples were available.

A word on this clone: Its antigen has not been determined. No base quality information exists; no much larger clone differs at one position.

The time point label, as the study defines it: week 23, last vaccination. Every vaccine dose consisted of 300 ug of a 20-mer mutant IDH1 peptide in Montanide, administered subcutaneously together with topical imiquimod. The donors had newly diagnosed IDH1-mutant astrocytomas of WHO grade 3 or 4 that showed loss of nuclear ATRX. The samples were drawn from NOA16, a multicentre, single-arm, open-label phase I trial in Germany that tested a mutant IDH1 peptide vaccine in humans for the first time. Genomic DNA for TCRB sequencing was isolated from EDTA blood with the DNeasy Blood and Tissue Kit. The paper's findings and limits, for the study overall: It was noted by the authors that analyses of patient blood samples could not be reproduced owing to sample limitations. Selection of PBMC samples for TCRB deep sequencing was based on availability. Vaccine-induced immune responses across multiple MHC alleles were detected in over 80% of patients. Changes in the top peripheral T cell clonotypes picked up by TCRB sequencing did not appear to be linked to pseudoprogression.

V has 5 bases trimmed and J has 9 bases trimmed; junction bases matching no gene number 7. CDR1 is given as SGHNT and CDR2 as YENEEA, both from the germline V gene. Taken from cysteine to phenylalanine, the CDR3 has 13 residues. CDR3 DNA only is kept here, 39 bases in frame from base 1. Receptor amplification or capture employed the immunoSEQ multiplex PCR assay. Rearranged TCR beta chain sequences were amplified using the hsTCRB Kit according to the manufacturer's protocol. An Illumina MiSeq was used to sequence the TCRB libraries. The published analysis was carried out like this. The kit vendor's proprietary platform handled demultiplexing, trimming and gene mapping. Not all clones reach the TCRdb copy of this immuneACCESS table, which keeps in-frame sequences only. Checked studies attribute under half of the gap to unresolved V genes and leave the rest unexplained. V and J calls and clone size come straight from that table; D and trimming were deduced from the DNA. The sample data list about 20,000 clones, and 82% of these were observed just once. Around 13% of the sample is taken by the ten largest.

The specimen was PBMCs, collected from a glioma patient whose treatment included an IDH1 peptide vaccine. The chain joins TRBV11-3 to TRBJ2-1, with 7 middle bases fitting TRBD1. The origin of this receptor is a man in his thirties or forties with glioma. The CDR3 reads CASSPHRGSEQFF. In nucleotide form, the sequence is TGTGCCAGCAGCCCCCACAGGGGTAGTGAGCAGTTCTTC.